The clone carrying this T cell receptor (beta chain) was observed many times. What it binds is unknown. The ends were cut back, 2 bases at V and 1 base at J, with 8 bases in the middle. In germline, CDR1 is MRHNA, CDR2 SNTAGT. The CDR3 loop spans 14 amino acids. Preparation of the TCRbeta library was carried out with unique molecular identifiers. TCRdb re-called the PCR reads with MiXCR, one entry per CDR3 protein. The sample yields 7,000 or so distinct CDR3 sequences, more than 5% seen once. The sample originates from a study of T-cell reconstitution after alpha-beta-depleted transplantation in children. Study-wide points: Most T-cell counts and diversity one year after the transplant came from T cells that were newly produced. There were reportedly several hundred expanded graft clones from which alpha-beta T cells came about two months after transplant. For some patients, TCRbeta diversity was high at day 60 because of recipient T cells and thymic progenitors that survived.

This chain links TRBV6-4 with TRBJ2-5; no firm D call. The sequences come from PBMCs, mostly from graft donor cells, collected 180 days after TCRalphabeta/CD19-depleted stem cell transplant. This clonotype was obtained from a child younger than two who had a stem cell transplant for acute myeloid leukemia, so the T cells may come from the graft donor. The CDR3 spells CASSDRQAQETQYF. In nucleotides, the CDR3 is TGTGCCAGCAGTGACAGGCAGGCCCAAGAGACCCAGTACTTC.